This is a list of T cell receptor beta chains from one sample in a study of T cells expressing NK-cell markers. From the 5' RACE reads, TCRdb lists one entry per CDR3 protein and no DNA. In all, the sample yields more than 250,000 distinct CDR3 sequences. The sequenced sample was blood T cells: a sorted CD56 or NKG2C T cell subset, CD4+ or CD8+ T cells, or bulk PBMC T cells (not recorded which). The receptor source for this set is a man between 18 and 35 years old in good health. The CDR3 runs from the conserved cysteine through the conserved F or W.

j_gene | v_gene | len | CDR3aa
TRBJ2-1 | TRBV13 | 21 | CASSRKASGLAGGRSYNEQFF
TRBJ2-2 | TRBV5-1 | 13 | CASSTQGYGELFF
TRBJ2-4 | TRBV7-2 | 20 | CASSLWSHRLARGGKNIQYF
TRBJ2-1 | TRBV4-3 | 16 | CASSQESGTVRNEQFF
TRBJ2-1 | TRBV2 | 16 | CASSDPGLATYNEQFF
TRBJ1-5 | TRBV7-8 | 15 | CASSSDRVSNQPQHF
TRBJ2-7 | TRBV28 | 16 | CASSHSGNPPHHEQYF
TRBJ2-1 | TRBV27 | 16 | CASRGLAGGPTHEQFF
TRBJ2-3 | TRBV12-3/TRBV12-4 | 18 | CASSLYSWRAASTDTQYF
TRBJ2-1 | TRBV11-3 | 14 | CASSLDMAAREQFF
TRBJ1-4 | TRBV30 | 12 | CAWSVRNEKLFF
TRBJ2-4 | TRBV6-5 | 16 | CASSYGRRQSKNIQYF
TRBJ2-1 | TRBV11-2 | 14 | CASSLVSSPNEQFF
TRBJ1-1 | TRBV6-5 | 14 | CASRTDRGGTEAFF
TRBJ2-5 | TRBV7-2 | 14 | CASSQDRAGETQYF
TRBJ2-5 | TRBV18 | 15 | CASSPLSGSQETQYF
TRBJ1-6 | TRBV12-3/TRBV12-4 | 14 | CASTRRGAASPLHF
TRBJ2-7 | TRBV29-1 | 15 | CSVVYASGGSYEQYF
TRBJ2-2 | TRBV19 | 15 | CASLGLAGNTGELFF
TRBJ1-5 | TRBV4-1 | 16 | CASSQETGDGISPQHF
TRBJ2-7 | TRBV7-2 | 12 | CASSFRSHEQYF
TRBJ2-2 | TRBV4-3 | 16 | CASRDRGPQNTGELFF
TRBJ1-5 | TRBV24-1 | 15 | CATSDPGTGDQPQHF
TRBJ2-2 | TRBV19 | 18 | CASSSGEAGGPYTGELFF
TRBJ1-2 | TRBV18 | 13 | CASSEDRNYGYTF
TRBJ2-1 | TRBV29-1 | 14 | CSVSGVQAYNEQFF
TRBJ2-1 | TRBV20-1 | 15 | CSALGTSGRANEQFF
TRBJ2-7 | TRBV6-6 | 12 | CAGRTGSYEQYF
TRBJ1-6 | TRBV20-1 | 13 | CSARTERDSPLHF
TRBJ2-5 | TRBV7-2 | 15 | CASSLGQGGQETQYF
TRBJ2-2 | TRBV15 | 15 | CATSRGGSLIGELFF
TRBJ2-3 | TRBV7-8 | 18 | CASSPSPFLAWGTDTQYF
TRBJ2-7 | TRBV12-3/TRBV12-4 | 14 | CASSSRSKAGEQYF
TRBJ1-2 | TRBV5-1 | 14 | CASSGAGTGNGYTF
TRBJ2-1 | TRBV29-1 | 15 | CSVGLADRVPNEQFF
TRBJ2-1 | TRBV5-1 | 14 | CASSSGTGGHEQFF
TRBJ2-1 | TRBV2 | 15 | CASSLLASSYNEQFF
TRBJ2-1 | TRBV12-3/TRBV12-4 | 17 | CASSVPLKGLGADEQFF
TRBJ2-3 | TRBV7-9 | 15 | CASSPRQGITDTQYF
TRBJ2-2 | TRBV5-5 | 13 | CASSPSEDAELFF
TRBJ2-1 | TRBV12-3/TRBV12-4 | 15 | CASSLNSGRGNEQFF
TRBJ1-5 | TRBV12-3/TRBV12-4 | 13 | CASSPVQGQPQHF
TRBJ2-5 | TRBV5-1 | 15 | CASSPRWGNQETQYF
TRBJ2-3 | TRBV7-6 | 16 | CASSRRMTGGGDTQYF
TRBJ2-2 | TRBV5-1 | 15 | CASSLRIGNTGELFF
TRBJ2-5 | TRBV20-1 | 14 | CSARDQEGFETQYF
TRBJ2-7 | TRBV11-1 | 14 | CASSPRDRAYEQYF
TRBJ2-1 | TRBV12-3/TRBV12-4 | 15 | CASAIVLGHGNEQFF
TRBJ2-1 | TRBV14 | 20 | CASSQNPGTGPMSSYNEQFF
TRBJ2-2 | TRBV5-1 | 13 | CASTLQTVGELFF
TRBJ2-5 | TRBV7-2 | 13 | CASSFSWKETQYF
TRBJ2-1 | TRBV5-5 | 15 | CASSFREGRVNEQFF
TRBJ2-1 | TRBV12-3/TRBV12-4 | 16 | CASGKGQLSSYNEQFF